Listed here is a single TCR beta chain. The data are from a study of control samples from healthy donors and cancer patients. Germline values: CDR1 SGHRS, CDR2 YFSETQ. The ends were cut back, 4 bases at V and 0 bases at J, with 20 bases in the middle. The CDR3 is made up of 17 amino acids. The method was immunoSEQ multiplex PCR; TCRdb's version includes in-frame clones alone and lacks a portion of them. The sample holds 100,000 to 150,000 clones, approximately 91% seen once. V usage is TRBV5-1 and J usage is TRBJ2-7; the D call may be TRBD1 or TRBD2 (6 bases each). The clonotype was recovered from a woman between 18 and 29 years old in good health. The sequenced sample was blood. CDR3 nucleotide sequence: TGCGCCAGCAGCCCCGCGCGAGGGGGGAAGAGCTCCTACGAGCAGTACTTC. Its translation: CASSPARGGKSSYEQYF. Based on the CDR3 plus reference TRBV5-1 and TRBJ2-7, the full variable domain is KAGVTQTPRYLIKTRGQQVTLSCSPISGHRSVSWYQQTPGQGLQFLFEYFSETQRNKGNFPGRFSGRQFSNSRSEMNVSTLELGDSALYLCASSPARGGKSSYEQYFGPGTRLTVT.